The subject of this entry is one T cell receptor (beta chain). Its antigen is as yet unknown. This specimen belongs to a study of T cell responses to AZD1222 COVID-19 vaccine. Second doses at about 4 or about 12 weeks were pooled. Assay: immunoSEQ multiplex PCR; the TCRdb copy retains only in-frame clones and omits some. The table records fewer than 200,000 clones, roughly 90% of them present only once. Germline assignment: CDR1 SGDLS and CDR2 YYNGEE. CDR3 length equals 13 residues. V was cut by 1 base and J by 1 base, with 5 bases left in between. Study-wide results and limits: CD4 TCRs covered the whole spike, strongest at regions 160-218 and 743-854.

This receptor was identified in an adult who received the AZD1222 COVID-19 vaccine. The chain carries TRBV9 and TRBJ1-1, with unresolved D. Sequencing was performed on peripheral blood, taken 28 days after the second AZD1222 dose. CDR3 sequence: CASSVSANTEAFF. In DNA form, the CDR3 reads TGTGCCAGCAGCGTATCCGCGAACACTGAAGCTTTCTTT.